The 9 T cell receptor beta chains in this list originate from one sample, sequenced in a study of regulatory T cells in long-lasting Graves disease. The time point here: newly diagnosed GD, antithyroid drugs for less than 3 months. PBMC RNA served as the TCR library source. Both iRepertoire HTBI primers and Arm-PCR of CDR3 regions were used to build the TCR beta libraries. TCRdb reanalysed the multiplex PCR reads using MiXCR and keeps one entry per CDR3 protein. The top ten clones hold around 10% of a sample with hundreds of thousands of distinct CDR3 sequences, roughly 15% of them seen once. A further study also used this sample, focusing on T cells in Graves' hyperthyroidism and ophthalmopathy.

The sample consisted of peripheral blood mononuclear cells (PBMCs), taken at new diagnosis, from a patient treated with antithyroid drugs. The receptor set was obtained from a woman aged 25-40 years with Graves disease.

This clonotype was seen at least ten times. The chain carries TRBV3-1 and TRBJ2-5; D unresolved. The CDR3 spans 16 residues. CDR1 LGHDT and CDR2 YNNKEL come from the germline V gene (reference sequence). V was pared by 0 bases and J by 3 bases, with 14 bases between. CDR3 residues: CASSQDTGRAEETQYF. In DNA form, the CDR3 reads TGTGCCAGCAGCCAAGACACCGGCCGGGCGGAAGAGACCCAGTACTTC.

This clonotype was seen repeatedly, ten times or more. The chain recombines TRBV6-2 or TRBV6-3 with TRBJ2-5; 10 bases line up with TRBD2. V was pared by 2 bases and J by 3 bases, with 3 bases of the junction left unmatched. This CDR3 is built from 15 residues. Germline-derived CDR1 and CDR2 are MNHEY and SVGEGT. CDR3 residues: CASSYGLAAEETQYF. The DNA for the CDR3 is TGTGCCAGCAGTTACGGACTAGCGGCGGAAGAGACCCAGTACTTC.

This clonotype appeared a few times. V is TRBV7-3 and J is TRBJ2-7; D is ambiguous. V was cut by 4 bases and J by 7 bases, with 8 bases left in between. Germline lookup yields CDR1 SGHTA and CDR2 FQGTGA. This CDR3 region has 11 residues. CDR3 coding DNA: TGTGCCAGCAGCTCCCGTCTGGAGCAGTACTTC. Its translation: CASSSRLEQYF.

This clonotype was observed many times. The chain employs TRBV27 and TRBJ2-1; no definite D call. V dropped 2 bases and J dropped 0 bases, with 8 bases sitting between them. The CDR3 loop spans 15 amino acids. Germline V gives CDR1 MNHEY, CDR2 SMNVEV (reference sequence). In DNA form, the CDR3 reads TGTGCCAGCAGTTTAGAGAGGAGCTCCTACAATGAGCAGTTCTTC. It translates to CASSLERSSYNEQFF.

This clonotype was detected many times. The gene calls are TRBV7-9 and TRBJ2-3, with TRBD1 as a possible D gene (6 bases). There are 17 residues in the CDR3. Trimming took 7 bases from V and 2 from J, leaving 22 bases between them. Germline-derived CDR1 and CDR2 are SEHNR and FQNEAQ (reference sequence). CDR3: CASIVWDTQTYTDTQYF. As DNA, the CDR3 is TGTGCCAGCATCGTTTGGGACACCCAAACCTACACAGATACGCAGTATTTT.

In this sample, this clonotype turned up many times. V is TRBV28 and J is TRBJ2-7; D unresolved. The length of the CDR3 is 14 residues. V dropped 2 bases and J dropped 2 bases, with 10 bases sitting between them. The germline CDR1 and CDR2 sequences are MDHEN and SYDVKM. CDR3 protein: CASSLKGPPYEQYF. The CDR3, as DNA: TGTGCCAGCAGTTTAAAGGGTCCCCCCTACGAGCAGTACTTC.

With regard to this clonotype: A single base separates this from a much larger clone, so it may be a read error. J is TRBJ2-1 and V is TRBV15; no definite D call. The germline gives CDR1 LNHNV, CDR2 YYDKDF (reference sequence). CDR3 length: 13 residues. The CDR3, as DNA: TGTGCCACCAGCAGAGATCCTGTTAGTGAGCAGCTCTTC. This sequence encodes CATSRDPVSEQLF. Together with reference TRBV15 and TRBJ2-1, the CDR3 gives the full variable domain: DAMVIQNPRYQVTQFGKPVTLSCSQTLNHNVMYWYQQKSSQAPKLLFHYYDKDFNNEADTPDNFQSRRPNTSFCFLDIRSPGLGDTAMYLCATSRDPVSEQLFGPGTRLTVL.

A remark on this clonotype: A clone one base away is much larger, so this may be a read error. CDR3 nucleotides: TGTGCCAGCAGTTTTGGAACTACCATTGGCTCCTACAATGAGCAGTTCTTC. This codes for CASSFGTTIGSYNEQFF. V gene TRBV12-3 or TRBV12-4 combines with J gene TRBJ2-1; D is undetermined. The CDR3 runs 17 residues. Trimming pared 3 bases from V and 0 bases from J, leaving 15 bases between.

Ten or more counts support this clonotype. The chain combines TRBV28 with TRBJ1-1; D unresolved. The V and J ends lost 5 bases and 1 base respectively, with 11 bases between them. The CDR3 runs to 14 residues. Per the germline V gene, CDR1 is MDHEN and CDR2 is SYDVKM. The CDR3 here is CASSTPTRNTEAFF. The CDR3 region has the DNA TGTGCCAGCAGTACCCCGACAAGGAACACTGAAGCTTTCTTT.